The source of this T cell receptor beta chain is a study of cytomegalovirus exposure and HLA in healthy donors. Study outcomes and limitations: Specificity of three CMV-associated chains for CMV antigens was verified in vitro.

Points on this clone: As yet, its antigen is unknown.

Germline-derived CDR1 and CDR2 are SGHNT and YYREEE (reference sequence). The CDR3 extends over 16 amino acids. The ends were cut back, 4 bases at V and 5 bases at J, with 21 bases in the middle. With 60 Vbeta and 13 Jbeta primers, the PCR was carried out. How the authors handled the data: Around 80 million unique TCR beta chains, about 10 million of them shared, were counted by a later analysis. Sequencing was performed with immunoSEQ multiplex PCR; in TCRdb, only in-frame clones are kept and a portion is missing. V, J and clone size derive from that table, while D and trimming were established from the DNA sequence. Found here are approximately 150,000 clones, under 85% of them singletons; the top ten hold 5.4%.

The J gene is TRBJ2-5, the V gene TRBV5-4; tentative D call: TRBD1 (6 bases). Sequencing was carried out using PBMCs. This clonotype was sampled from a young woman in good health and CMV-seropositive. CDR3 amino acids: CASSPRQAGPAETQYF. The CDR3, as DNA: TGTGCCAGCAGCCCCCGACAGGCCGGTCCGGCGGAGACCCAGTACTTC.